This TCR beta chain was identified in a study of identical twins. Overall study results and limits: Alpha sequences out of frame and shared by twins had excess low generation probability.

V gave up 1 base and J gave up 3 bases, with 10 bases separating them. There are 15 residues in the CDR3. CDR1 and CDR2 from the germline V gene are LGHDT and YNNKEL (reference sequence). A universal primer site came from template switching; cDNA carried unique molecular identifiers. TCRdb fed the 5' RACE reads into MiXCR, producing one record per CDR3 protein. The table shows roughly 1.6 million distinct CDR3 sequences, with about 32% occurring only once. This clonotype has just a few counts. Its target is unknown. The sequence derives from a newborn girl in good health. The chain recombines TRBV3-1 with TRBJ1-5, with a possible D match to TRBD1 (6 bases). Sequencing was done on a sample of cord blood. In nucleotides, the CDR3 is TGTGCCAGCAGCCAAGGCTACAGGGTCAATCAGCCCCAGCATTTT. It codes for CASSQGYRVNQPQHF. Full variable domain (rest looked up from reference TRBV3-1 and TRBJ1-5): DTAVSQTPKYLVTQMGNDKSIKCEQNLGHDTMYWYKQDSKKFLKIMFSYNNKELIINETVPNRFSPKSPDKAHLNLHINSLELGDSAVYFCASSQGYRVNQPQHFGDGTRLSIL.